This T cell receptor beta chain was retrieved from a study of vaccination and CD4 T cells after COVID-19. Study-wide context: Either a CEFX pool, an HIV-1 Nef pool, or no peptide was added to control cultures.

Germline V gives CDR1 MNHEY, CDR2 SMNVEV (reference sequence). This CDR3 has 16 amino acids. V lost 2 bases to trimming and J lost 7 bases; unmatched junction nucleotides: 8. Treatment given: roughly 11-day PBMC culture with coronavirus spike peptide pools or control peptides (ViraFEST assay). Sequencing of the DNA from cultured CD4+ T cells was carried out with the Oncomine TCR Beta short-read assay. The authors extracted genomic DNA from cultured CD4+ T cells. TCRdb re-derived calls from the PCR reads in MiXCR, one entry per CDR3 protein. Among 11,000 to 15,000 distinct CDR3 sequences listed, about 51% were seen once. Worth noting for this clonotype: Its antigen remains unidentified.

The chain is built from TRBV27 and TRBJ2-1; TRBD2 aligns across 10 bases. The specimen sequenced was CD4+ T cells from blood, cultured in vitro. The sequence was obtained from a human donor who had recovered from COVID-19. The CDR3 is CASSLGLAGVMNEQFF. The CDR3 nucleotides are TGTGCCAGCAGTTTAGGGCTAGCGGGAGTAATGAATGAGCAGTTCTTC.